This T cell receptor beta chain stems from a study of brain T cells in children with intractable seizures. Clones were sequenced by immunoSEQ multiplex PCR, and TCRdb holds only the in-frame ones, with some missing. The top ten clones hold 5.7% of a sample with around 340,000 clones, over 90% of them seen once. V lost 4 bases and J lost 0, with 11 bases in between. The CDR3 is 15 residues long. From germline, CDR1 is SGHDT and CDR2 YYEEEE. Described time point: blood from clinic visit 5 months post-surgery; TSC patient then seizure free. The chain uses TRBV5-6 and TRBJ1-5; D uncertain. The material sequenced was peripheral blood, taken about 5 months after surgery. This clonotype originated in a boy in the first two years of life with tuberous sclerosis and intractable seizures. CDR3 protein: CASSRSGYSNQPQHF. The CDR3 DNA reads TGTGCCAGCAGCAGATCGGGATATAGCAATCAGCCCCAGCATTTT.